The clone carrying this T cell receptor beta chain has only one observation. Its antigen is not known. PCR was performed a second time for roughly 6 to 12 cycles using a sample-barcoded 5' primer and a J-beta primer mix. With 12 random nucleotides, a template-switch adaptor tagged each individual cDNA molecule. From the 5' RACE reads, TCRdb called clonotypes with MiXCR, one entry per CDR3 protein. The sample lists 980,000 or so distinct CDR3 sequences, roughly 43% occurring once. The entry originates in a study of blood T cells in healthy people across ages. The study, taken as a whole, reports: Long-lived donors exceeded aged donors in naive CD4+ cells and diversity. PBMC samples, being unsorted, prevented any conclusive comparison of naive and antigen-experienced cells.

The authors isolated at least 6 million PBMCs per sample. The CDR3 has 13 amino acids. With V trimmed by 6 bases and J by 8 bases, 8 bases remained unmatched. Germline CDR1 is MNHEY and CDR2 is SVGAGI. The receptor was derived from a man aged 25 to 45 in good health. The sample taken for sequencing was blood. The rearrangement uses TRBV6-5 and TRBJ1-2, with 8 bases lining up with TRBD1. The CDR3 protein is CASRAGGEEGYTF. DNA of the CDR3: TGTGCCAGCAGGGCAGGGGGCGAGGAGGGCTACACCTTC.